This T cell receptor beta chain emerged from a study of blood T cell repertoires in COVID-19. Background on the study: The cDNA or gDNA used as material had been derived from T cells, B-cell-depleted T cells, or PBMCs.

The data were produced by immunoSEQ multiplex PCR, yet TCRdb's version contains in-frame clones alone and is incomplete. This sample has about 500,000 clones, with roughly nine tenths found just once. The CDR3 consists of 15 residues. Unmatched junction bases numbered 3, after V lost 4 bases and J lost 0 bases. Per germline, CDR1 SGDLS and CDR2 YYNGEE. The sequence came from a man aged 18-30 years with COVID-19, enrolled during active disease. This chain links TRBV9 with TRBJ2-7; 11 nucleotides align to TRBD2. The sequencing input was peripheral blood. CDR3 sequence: CASSSGTSGSYEQYF. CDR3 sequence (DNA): TGTGCCAGCAGCTCCGGGACTAGCGGCTCCTACGAGCAGTACTTC.